This TCR beta chain was retrieved from a study of shared clonotypes between healthy human individuals. Per germline, CDR1 MNHEY and CDR2 SMNVEV (reference sequence). Trimming removed 5 bases from V and 4 bases from J, with 11 bases in between. The CDR3 is 13 residues long. TCRdb keeps only in-frame clones here, not all; method: immunoSEQ multiplex PCR. The sample consists of fewer than 3 million clones, approximately 90% of them appearing once. This receptor was taken from a man between 18 and 29 years old in good health. Some clones in this sample may be carry-over from other donors' samples. Input material: naive CD4+ T cells from PBMCs. Sample subset: CD45RA+ positively selected. The rearrangement joins TRBV27 to TRBJ1-2; D is unresolved. The CDR3 bases are TGTGCCAGCAGTGGGAGGATAGGCTATGGCTACACCTTC. It codes for CASSGRIGYGYTF.